A selection of T cell receptor beta chains follows, all from one sample in a study of metastatic and nonmetastatic thyroid tumors. MiXCR re-clonotyped the PCR reads for TCRdb. The table records 25,000 to 40,000 clones, approximately 7.4% of them present only once. Sequencing input: blood. These receptors were collected from a female donor with papillary thyroid cancer or a benign thyroid nodule (not recorded which). Some clones in this sample may be carry-over from other donors' samples. CDR3s include the opening cysteine and the closing phenylalanine or tryptophan. A D gene is named only where the DNA matches it firmly. Part of the rows lack a size; the others show once, few, many or a class for expanded clones.

CDR3 DNA: TGTGCCAGCAGCCGGGGGACAGGGGACTATGGCTACACCTTC
CDR3 protein: CASSRGTGDYGYTF
V gene: TRBV5-4
J gene: TRBJ1-2
D gene: TRBD1
clone size: many

CDR3 DNA: TGCAGTGCTAGAGATTTTTCCGGGACAGGGAGGAATCAGCCCCAGCATTTT
CDR3 protein: CSARDFSGTGRNQPQHF
V gene: TRBV20-1
J gene: TRBJ1-5
D gene: TRBD1
clone size: many

CDR3 DNA: TGTGCCAGCAGCTTAGATCCGGGACAGGGGGACAATGAGCAGTTCTTC
CDR3 protein: CASSLDPGQGDNEQFF
V gene: TRBV7-9
J gene: TRBJ2-1
D gene: TRBD1
clone size: many

CDR3 DNA: TGTGCCACCAGTGAAGCAGGGACAGGGGTCCATCAGCCCCAGCATTTT
CDR3 protein: CATSEAGTGVHQPQHF
V gene: TRBV24-1
J gene: TRBJ1-5
D gene: TRBD1
clone size: many

CDR3 DNA: TGCGCCAGCAGCCGGGACAGTCGCAATCAGCCCCAGCATTTT
CDR3 protein: CASSRDSRNQPQHF
V gene: TRBV5-1
J gene: TRBJ1-5
D gene: TRBD1
clone size: many

CDR3 DNA: TGTGCCAGCTCCCAGGGCGGGTACAATGAGCAGTTCTTC
CDR3 protein: CASSQGGYNEQFF
V gene: TRBV11-3
J gene: TRBJ2-1
D gene: NA
clone size: many

CDR3 DNA: TGTGCCAGCAGTTACGTCGCTCCGACAGGGAGAGGGACTGAAGCTTTCTTT
CDR3 protein: CASSYVAPTGRGTEAFF
V gene: TRBV6-5
J gene: TRBJ1-1
D gene: TRBD1
clone size: many

CDR3 DNA: TGTGCCAGTAGGCCCGGGAACACTGAAGCTTTCTTT
CDR3 protein: CASRPGNTEAFF
V gene: TRBV19
J gene: TRBJ1-1
D gene: NA
clone size: medium-sized

CDR3 DNA: TGTGCCAGCAGCCGCAAGGGCAGGGGGCGAGAAACTGAAGCTTTCTTT
CDR3 protein: CASSRKGRGRETEAFF
V gene: TRBV7-3
J gene: TRBJ1-1
D gene: TRBD1
clone size: many

CDR3 DNA: TGTGCCAGCAGCCAACTAGCGGGGGCCACCGGGGAGCTGTTTTTT
CDR3 protein: CASSQLAGATGELFF
V gene: TRBV6-2/TRBV6-3
J gene: TRBJ2-2
D gene: TRBD2
clone size: many

CDR3 DNA: TGTGCCAGCAGCTTAGGGGGACAGATTGGAAACACCATATATTTT
CDR3 protein: CASSLGGQIGNTIYF
V gene: TRBV7-9
J gene: TRBJ1-3
D gene: TRBD1
clone size: many

CDR3 DNA: TGTGCCAGCAGCTTAGACGGGGCCCGGCCCCAGCATTTT
CDR3 protein: CASSLDGARPQHF
V gene: TRBV6-2/TRBV6-3
J gene: TRBJ1-5
D gene: NA
clone size: many

CDR3 DNA: TGTGCCAGTAGTCCTTCATGGGGCTCCAAAAACATTCAGTACTTC
CDR3 protein: CASSPSWGSKNIQYF
V gene: TRBV19
J gene: TRBJ2-4
D gene: NA
clone size: many

CDR3 DNA: TGTGCCAGTAGTCGGGGGACAGGGGGCCCTGGCAATCAGCCCCAGCATTTT
CDR3 protein: CASSRGTGGPGNQPQHF
V gene: TRBV19
J gene: TRBJ1-5
D gene: TRBD1
clone size: many

CDR3 DNA: TGTGCCGCCAGTAATCGGACAGCAGCTAGCACAGATACGCAGTATTTT
CDR3 protein: CAASNRTAASTDTQYF
V gene: TRBV24-1
J gene: TRBJ2-3
D gene: NA
clone size: NA

CDR3 DNA: TGTGCCAGCAGTGAACCACCGGCGGGAGATACGCAGTATTTT
CDR3 protein: CASSEPPAGDTQYF
V gene: TRBV2
J gene: TRBJ2-3
D gene: NA
clone size: many

CDR3 DNA: TGTGCCAGCAGTTCCCAACTGACAGGGCTAGAGACCCAGTACTTC
CDR3 protein: CASSSQLTGLETQYF
V gene: TRBV6-1
J gene: TRBJ2-5
D gene: TRBD1
clone size: many

CDR3 DNA: TGTGCCAGCAGTGCAGGGACAGGCGATTTCCGGGGCTACACCTTC
CDR3 protein: CASSAGTGDFRGYTF
V gene: TRBV27
J gene: TRBJ1-2
D gene: TRBD1
clone size: many

CDR3 DNA: TGTGCCAGCAGCTCACCCCGGGGTCTAGAAGGCTACACCTTC
CDR3 protein: CASSSPRGLEGYTF
V gene: TRBV5-4
J gene: TRBJ1-2
D gene: NA
clone size: once

CDR3 DNA: TGTGCCAGCACAGATGCGGGAATGACCCAGTACTTC
CDR3 protein: CASTDAGMTQYF
V gene: TRBV9
J gene: TRBJ2-5
D gene: NA
clone size: many

CDR3 DNA: TGTGCCACCAGTGATACATTCTCCAGGGAGCAAGAGACCCAGTACTTC
CDR3 protein: CATSDTFSREQETQYF
V gene: TRBV24-1
J gene: TRBJ2-5
D gene: NA
clone size: many

CDR3 DNA: TGTGCCAGCAGCCATGGGGCCGGCTCTGGGGCCAACGTCCTGACTTTC
CDR3 protein: CASSHGAGSGANVLTF
V gene: TRBV14
J gene: TRBJ2-6
D gene: NA
clone size: few

CDR3 DNA: TGTGCCAGCAGTCCGGGGGGTTTGGAGCAGTTCTTC
CDR3 protein: CASSPGGLEQFF
V gene: TRBV12-3/TRBV12-4
J gene: TRBJ2-1
D gene: TRBD2
clone size: many

CDR3 DNA: TGCAGTGCTAGGAAAGGCGGGGACGTCGCCGGGGAGCTGTTTTTT
CDR3 protein: CSARKGGDVAGELFF
V gene: TRBV20-1
J gene: TRBJ2-2
D gene: NA
clone size: many

CDR3 DNA: TGTGCCAGCAGCTCCGACAGGGCCGGTATGCGCAATCAGCCCCAGCATTTT
CDR3 protein: CASSSDRAGMRNQPQHF
V gene: TRBV7-8
J gene: TRBJ1-5
D gene: TRBD1
clone size: many

CDR3 DNA: TGTGCCAGCATCCCTCAGGGGGTCTCTGGCTACACCTTC
CDR3 protein: CASIPQGVSGYTF
V gene: TRBV6-1
J gene: TRBJ1-2
D gene: TRBD1
clone size: many

CDR3 DNA: TGCGCCAGCAGCCAAGATGGGTCAGGGGAGGGGGATACGCAGTATTTT
CDR3 protein: CASSQDGSGEGDTQYF
V gene: TRBV4-3
J gene: TRBJ2-3
D gene: NA
clone size: many

CDR3 DNA: TGTGCCAGTAGTACGCACAGGGGGAACACTGAAGCTTTCTTT
CDR3 protein: CASSTHRGNTEAFF
V gene: TRBV19
J gene: TRBJ1-1
D gene: TRBD1
clone size: many

CDR3 DNA: TGTGTCAGCATCTCGGACGTATCCTACGAGCAGTACTTC
CDR3 protein: CVSISDVSYEQYF
V gene: TRBV5-6
J gene: TRBJ2-7
D gene: NA
clone size: NA

CDR3 DNA: TGTGCCAGCAGCTTACTTTGCAGGGGGCTGATTGGAGATACGCAGTATTTT
CDR3 protein: CASSLLCRGLIGDTQYF
V gene: TRBV7-3
J gene: TRBJ2-3
D gene: TRBD1
clone size: NA

CDR3 DNA: TGCAGTGCTTTCCAAGAGACCCAGTACTTC
CDR3 protein: CSAFQETQYF
V gene: TRBV20-1
J gene: TRBJ2-5
D gene: NA
clone size: many

CDR3 DNA: TGTGCCAGCAGCGGGGGGACAGGCGGCGCAGATACGCAGTATTTT
CDR3 protein: CASSGGTGGADTQYF
V gene: TRBV9
J gene: TRBJ2-3
D gene: TRBD1
clone size: many

CDR3 DNA: TGTGCCAGCAGCACGGACAGGGGAGGCTACACCTTC
CDR3 protein: CASSTDRGGYTF
V gene: TRBV12-3/TRBV12-4
J gene: TRBJ1-2
D gene: TRBD1
clone size: many

CDR3 DNA: TGCGCCAGCAGTGAGGGGCGGAGTGGGGCCAACGTCCTGACTTTC
CDR3 protein: CASSEGRSGANVLTF
V gene: TRBV10-1
J gene: TRBJ2-6
D gene: NA
clone size: many

CDR3 DNA: TGTGCCAGCAGCCCACAAAAAGTCCTCCCAGATACGCAGTATTTT
CDR3 protein: CASSPQKVLPDTQYF
V gene: TRBV7-2
J gene: TRBJ2-3
D gene: NA
clone size: many

CDR3 DNA: TGTGCCAGCAGCCTCCGACAGGGTGGGGGGAAGACCCAGTACTTC
CDR3 protein: CASSLRQGGGKTQYF
V gene: TRBV12-3/TRBV12-4
J gene: TRBJ2-5
D gene: NA
clone size: many

CDR3 DNA: TGTGCCAGCAGCCAAGATTCCGGTATCTCCCCCGGGGAGCTGTTTTTT
CDR3 protein: CASSQDSGISPGELFF
V gene: TRBV3-1
J gene: TRBJ2-2
D gene: NA
clone size: many

CDR3 DNA: TGTGCCAGCAGCATACTGGGGACAGGCCATTATAGCAATCAGCCCCAGCATTTT
CDR3 protein: CASSILGTGHYSNQPQHF
V gene: TRBV6-5
J gene: TRBJ1-5
D gene: TRBD1
clone size: many

CDR3 DNA: TGTGCCAGCAGACCAGGGGGCAACGATCAGCCCCAGCATTTT
CDR3 protein: CASRPGGNDQPQHF
V gene: TRBV12-3/TRBV12-4
J gene: TRBJ1-5
D gene: TRBD1
clone size: many

CDR3 DNA: TGTGCCACCAGCAGCCTAGCGGGAGGGCCATCGGCCGGGGAGCTGTTTTTT
CDR3 protein: CATSSLAGGPSAGELFF
V gene: TRBV15
J gene: TRBJ2-2
D gene: TRBD2
clone size: many